The T cell receptor beta chain under discussion was sequenced for a study of blood T cell repertoires in COVID-19. Turning to the study itself: Both acute and convalescent COVID-19 samples were obtained from the United States, Italy and Spain.

The V end was cut by 6 bases, the J end by 7 bases, with 9 bases between. Germline lookup yields CDR1 DFQATT and CDR2 SNEGSKA (reference sequence). The CDR3 loop spans 11 amino acids. Assay: immunoSEQ multiplex PCR; the TCRdb copy retains only in-frame clones and omits some. This table has 95,000 to 150,000 clones, almost 90% appearing once. The source is a woman in her fifties or sixties with COVID-19, enrolled during active disease. The sequenced sample was peripheral blood. The rearrangement joins TRBV20-1 to TRBJ1-4; D perhaps matches TRBD1 (5 bases). CDR3 loop: CSAGEAEKLFF. CDR3 bases: TGCAGTGCGGGGGAGGCTGAAAAACTGTTTTTT.